This record covers a single T cell receptor beta chain. The data were obtained in a study of control samples from healthy donors and cancer patients. Germline CDR1 reads SGHNT; CDR2 reads YYREEE (reference sequence). J was trimmed by 5 bases and V by 4 bases; bases with no gene match: 13. The CDR3 has 16 residues. Libraries were prepared by immunoSEQ multiplex PCR; TCRdb keeps only in-frame clonotypes and omits some of them. Altogether about 85,000 clones are present, roughly nine tenths being singletons, with the ten largest covering 4.5% to 7%. Material for sequencing was blood. This clonotype was obtained from a man in his forties or fifties in good health. The chain joins TRBV5-4 to TRBJ2-5, with 8 bases fitting TRBD2. The CDR3 protein is CASSMADRGGRETQYF. The CDR3 DNA sequence: TGTGCCAGCAGCATGGCTGACCGGGGGGGCCGGGAGACCCAGTACTTC.